This paragraph covers one T cell receptor (beta chain) sequence. Its cognate antigen is unknown. These data belong to a study of cytomegalovirus exposure and HLA in healthy donors. Study-wide background: Unique TCRs from HLA-typed donors, 65 million to 85 million of them, were held in an early data release. Study-wide results and caveats: V- and J-gene trimming of TCR beta was linked (in a later analysis) to a missense DCLRE1C variant. Donors belonging to an Asian-associated ancestry cluster reportedly showed fewer N-insertions in productive TCRs than the 666-donor mean, according to what a later analysis found.

Nominally healthy donors were sampled, though unrecorded immune exposures were likely. PCR amplification relied on 60 Vbeta primers (plus 13 Jbeta primers). TCRdb keeps only in-frame clones here, not all; method: immunoSEQ multiplex PCR. The sample has 90,000 to 150,000 clones, around 69% seen once. The CDR3 totals 14 residues. Germline values: CDR1 SGHRS, CDR2 YFSETQ. The ends were cut back, 8 bases at V and 4 bases at J, with 17 bases in the middle. This clonotype was sampled from a woman aged 40 to 55 in good health and CMV-seropositive. The sample was PBMCs. J is TRBJ2-3 and V is TRBV5-1; D might be TRBD2 (7 bases). The CDR3 sequence is CASGIGGRADTQYF. The CDR3 bases are TGCGCCAGTGGTATCGGGGGGCGGGCAGATACGCAGTATTTT.